A single sample is the source of the 22 T cell receptor beta chains below, sequenced in a study of T cells in Graves' hyperthyroidism and ophthalmopathy. Regions amplified from RNA transcripts were the TCR beta CDR3 regions. Carried out on the TCR CDR3, a first-round RT-PCR used the HTBI primer set. In TCRdb, the multiplex PCR reads were re-called with MiXCR into one record per CDR3 protein. The sample records 160,000 or so distinct CDR3 sequences, over 7.5% being singletons. The sample was blood. All receptors derive from a woman aged 18 to 35 with Graves' hyperthyroidism that later progressed to Graves' ophthalmopathy.

Details on this clonotype: Since a much larger clone is just one base distant, this may be a read error. The J gene is TRBJ1-1, the V gene TRBV11-2, with D perhaps TRBD1 (6 bases). This CDR3 comprises 16 residues. Trimming pared 5 bases from V and 0 bases from J, leaving 16 bases between. CDR1 is SGHAT, CDR2 FQNNGV, per germline. The CDR3 spells CASSNLPRGMNTEAFF. In nucleotides, the CDR3 is TGTGCCAGCAGCAACCTTCCCAGGGGCATGAACACTGAAGCTTTCTTT.

The chain couples TRBV6-1 to TRBJ1-1, with D maybe TRBD1 (5 bases). Germline CDR1 is MNHNS and CDR2 is SASEGT. With 3 bases removed from V and 7 bases from J, the gap between germline ends came to 15 bases. The CDR3 covers 14 residues. This chain's CDR3 is CASSDRGARLEAFF. CDR3 bases: TGTGCCAGCAGTGATCGCGGGGCCCGGCTTGAAGCTTTCTTT.

This clonotype was picked up a small number of times. The chain links TRBV7-9 to TRBJ2-3; 9 bases fit TRBD2. Trimming at V came to 6 bases and at J to 0 bases, leaving 10 bases not matched to a gene. Per germline, CDR1 SEHNR and CDR2 FQNEAQ (reference sequence). CDR3 length: 17 amino acids. CDR3 in amino acids: CASRLRGGTSSTDTQYF. The CDR3 coding sequence is TGTGCCAGCAGGTTAAGGGGCGGGACTAGCAGCACAGATACGCAGTATTTT.

This clonotype has a count of ten or more. The gene calls are TRBV20-1 and TRBJ2-5; 10 nucleotides match TRBD2. This CDR3 spans 18 amino acids. With V trimmed by 2 bases and J by 5 bases, 17 bases remained unmatched. The germline CDR1 and CDR2 sequences are DFQATT and SNEGSKA (reference sequence). CDR3 residues: CSARNRKLAGVMRETQYF. The CDR3 coding sequence is TGCAGTGCTAGAAACAGGAAGCTAGCGGGAGTAATGCGGGAGACCCAGTACTTC.

This clonotype has ten or more counts. This chain links TRBV28 with TRBJ1-2; D possibly corresponds to TRBD1 (5 bases). V was trimmed by 6 bases and J by 2 bases, leaving 10 bases between them. This CDR3 contains 13 residues. Per germline, CDR1 MDHEN and CDR2 SYDVKM. The CDR3 DNA sequence: TGTGCCAGCAGAGGGGCGGTGAACTATGGCTACACCTTC. This gives the protein CASRGAVNYGYTF.

This clonotype appeared a few times. This chain joins TRBV20-1 and TRBJ1-6; the match to TRBD1 covers 7 bases. Trimming took 0 bases from V and 9 from J; bases not matched to a gene: 8. This CDR3 is 15 amino acids long. Germline V gene sequence: CDR1 DFQATT, CDR2 SNEGSKA (reference sequence). The DNA of the CDR3 is TGCAGTGCTAGAGATCAAGGGACAGATATTTCACCCCTCCACTTT. Translating gives CSARDQGTDISPLHF.

In this sample, this clonotype turned up many times. V and J are TRBV24-1 and TRBJ1-5; a weak D match, TRBD1 (6 bases). This CDR3 has 13 amino acids. Germline assignment: CDR1 KGHDR and CDR2 SFDVKD. Trimming left V 3 bases short and J 8 bases short, with 10 bases between. CDR3 nucleotides: TGTGCCACCAGTGATCACCGACAGGAGCCCCAGCATTTT. Translation: CATSDHRQEPQHF.

The table lists this clonotype with many counts. The chain links TRBV18 to TRBJ2-7; 8 bases match TRBD2. V trimming: 6 bases; J trimming: 2 bases; junction bases outside the gene matches: 0. The CDR3 has 12 amino acids. Germline V gene sequence: CDR1 KGHSH, CDR2 LQKENI. CDR3 in amino acids: CASSGGAYEQYF. The CDR3 DNA follows: TGTGCCAGCTCCGGGGGGGCCTACGAGCAGTACTTC.

This clonotype was detected only a few times. A read error may be the cause here, since a much bigger clone is one base away. This rearrangement joins TRBV7-9 to TRBJ2-7; no clear D. Germline lookup yields CDR1 SEHNR and CDR2 FQNEAQ (reference sequence). Trimming cost V 5 bases and J 5 bases, with 10 bases left between them. There are 12 residues in the CDR3. The CDR3 coding sequence is TGTGCCAGCAGCCCCCCTTCCCACGAGCAGTACTTC. Protein: CASSPPSHEQYF.

This clonotype has a count of ten or more. The chain combines TRBV20-1 with TRBJ1-3; TRBD1 matches 9 bases. CDR1 is DFQATT, CDR2 SNEGSKA, per germline (reference sequence). This CDR3 comprises 15 residues. V trimming: 7 bases; J trimming: 0 bases; junction bases outside the gene matches: 7. DNA of the CDR3: TGCAGTGGAACAGGGGGCGATCCCTCTGGAAACACCATATATTTT. The encoded protein is CSGTGGDPSGNTIYF.

This clonotype was found a few times. The chain employs TRBV7-9 and TRBJ2-6; D remains unclear. CDR1 is SEHNR and CDR2 is FQNEAQ in the germline V gene (reference sequence). Trimming took 6 bases from V and 1 from J, leaving 25 bases between them. The CDR3 sequence is 20 residues long. DNA of the CDR3: TGTGCCAGCAGACCACCCGGGCCAAGGCCCGGTTTTTCTGGGGCCAACGTCCTGACTTTC. As protein: CASRPPGPRPGFSGANVLTF.

This clonotype was counted between two and nine times. The chain is built from TRBV4-1 and TRBJ1-1, with a tentative D call TRBD1 (5 bases). V was shortened by 2 bases and J by 5 bases, with 9 bases between the two germline ends. CDR3 length: 13 amino acids. Germline loops: CDR1 MGHRA, CDR2 YSYEKL. CDR3 protein: CASSQLRETEAFF. The CDR3 DNA reads as TGCGCCAGCAGCCAACTCAGGGAAACTGAAGCTTTCTTT.

The chain uses TRBV2 and TRBJ2-5; 9 nucleotides match TRBD2. Germline lookup yields CDR1 SNHLY and CDR2 FYNNEI. J was trimmed by 5 bases and V by 4 bases; bases with no gene match: 11. This CDR3 comprises 16 residues. The CDR3 loop is CASSGATGTSHETQYF. The CDR3 coding sequence is TGTGCCAGCAGTGGGGCCACAGGGACTAGCCACGAGACCCAGTACTTC.

This clonotype was observed many times. The chain carries TRBV7-6 and TRBJ1-1; 8 positions agree with TRBD1. The V gene's germline CDR1 is SGHVS and CDR2 FNYEAQ. V was pared by 5 bases and J by 5 bases, with 13 bases of the junction left unmatched. CDR3 length equals 16 residues. CDR3 nucleotide sequence: TGTGCCAGCAGCCGGAGGACAGGGATGGGCGGGACTGAAGCTTTCTTT. Translated: CASSRRTGMGGTEAFF.

This clonotype has more than one count but fewer than ten. The CDR3, as DNA: TGTGCCAGCAGCTACAGGGGATTACACGAGCAGTACTTC. Residues: CASSYRGLHEQYF. This chain connects TRBV5-6 to TRBJ2-7, with 7 bases that match TRBD1. The CDR3 totals 13 residues. Trimming took 3 bases from V and 5 from J; bases not matched to a gene: 5. The germline gives CDR1 SGHDT, CDR2 YYEEEE.

This clonotype showed up many times. Written as DNA, the CDR3 is TGCAGTGGACTAGCGGGAGAAAAAGGTGGTAATGAGCAGTTCTTC. This codes for CSGLAGEKGGNEQFF. This chain uses TRBV20-1 with TRBJ2-1; TRBD2 agrees at 12 bases. Germline V lookup: CDR1 DFQATT, CDR2 SNEGSKA (reference sequence). Unmatched junction bases numbered 11, after V lost 7 bases and J lost 7 bases. The CDR3 is 15 residues long.

This clonotype was seen many times. The chain uses TRBV7-9 and TRBJ1-1, with D perhaps TRBD1 (6 bases). V lost 3 bases to trimming and J lost 5 bases, with 16 bases between them. Looked up from germline, CDR1 is SEHNR and CDR2 is FQNEAQ (reference sequence). The CDR3 contains 15 residues. As DNA, the CDR3 is TGTGCCAGCAGCTTTCAGGGGATGAGCACGACTGAAGCTTTCTTT. It specifies CASSFQGMSTTEAFF.

The gene calls are TRBV5-8 and TRBJ2-5; TRBD1 is a possible D gene (5 bases). CDR3 length equals 11 residues. CDR1 is SGHTS, CDR2 YDEGEE, per germline. Trimming cost V 3 bases and J 13 bases, with 13 bases left between them. CDR3 in DNA: TGTGCCAGCAGCTGGTCCCTTGGGGCGTACTTC. This encodes CASSWSLGAYF.

This clonotype was found many times. J is TRBJ2-7 and V is TRBV27, with 7 bases fitting TRBD1. Germline V gives CDR1 MNHEY, CDR2 SMNVEV (reference sequence). V trimming: 3 bases; J trimming: 7 bases; junction bases outside the gene matches: 9. The CDR3 sequence is 14 residues long. The CDR3 sequence: CASSFQGGGVEQYF. CDR3 sequence (DNA): TGTGCCAGCAGTTTCCAAGGGGGCGGAGTGGAGCAGTACTTC.

As to this clonotype: Just one base apart from a much larger clone, this may be a read error. The chain links TRBV15 to TRBJ2-2; D unclear. The CDR3 has 11 residues. CDR1 is LNHNV, CDR2 YYDKDF, per germline (reference sequence). Trimming took off 5 bases at V and 6 bases at J, with 4 bases between the two ends. CDR3 loop: CATSPPGELFF. In DNA form, the CDR3 reads TGTGCCACCAGCCCCCCCGGGGAGCTGTTTTTT. The full variable domain, in which reference TRBV15 and TRBJ2-2 provide the parts outside the CDR3, is DAMVIQNPRYQVTQFGKPVTLSCSQTLNHNVMYWYQQKSSQAPKLLFHYYDKDFNNEADTPDNFQSRRPNTSFCFLDIRSPGLGDTAMYLCATSPPGELFFGEGSRLTVL.

This clonotype was found a few times. This rearrangement joins TRBV13 to TRBJ2-3, with 7 bases fitting TRBD2. Trimming removed 0 bases from V and 3 bases from J; junction bases left unmatched: 3. Per germline, CDR1 PRHDT and CDR2 FYEKMQ (reference sequence). The CDR3 contains 15 residues. The DNA for the CDR3 is TGTGCCAGCAGCTTAGGGACTAGCAGGACAGATACGCAGTATTTT. Its translation is CASSLGTSRTDTQYF.

This clonotype was counted ten times or more. The gene calls are TRBV20-1 and TRBJ2-7; 14 bases align to TRBD2. CDR3 length: 15 residues. Germline loops: CDR1 DFQATT, CDR2 SNEGSKA (reference sequence). The junction had 2 bases not matched to a gene; V was cut back by 0 bases and J by 4 bases. The CDR3 region is CSARDGTSGSYEQYF. As DNA, the CDR3 is TGCAGTGCTAGAGATGGGACTAGCGGGAGTTACGAGCAGTACTTC.